These T cell receptor beta chains were read from a single sample in a study of chemoradiotherapy in HPV16-positive cancers. Here immunoSEQ multiplex PCR was the method, and the copy in TCRdb shows in-frame clones only, minus some. The data show over a thousand clones, about two thirds seen once. The source was tumor tissue, collected from a patient who underwent chemoradiotherapy. The source of these receptors is a human donor with HPV-associated anogenital cancer. The CDR3 runs from the conserved cysteine through the conserved F or W. D genes are given only for firm matches. Where a row states a size, it is once, few, many or the class of an expanded clone; other rows omit it.

D gene	V gene	clone size	J gene	CDR3 DNA	CDR3 protein
NA	TRBV9	few	TRBJ2-7	TGTGCCAGCAGCCCGCGGTATAGTTCGACCTACGAGCAGTACTTC	CASSPRYSSTYEQYF
NA	TRBV13	NA	TRBJ2-1	TGTGCCAGCAGCCGGCGTCAGAATAACGACAATGAGCAGTTCTTC	CASSRRQNNDNEQFF
NA	TRBV29-1	NA	TRBJ2-1	TGCAGCGTTGAACCGTCCTGGGGAGGTTACAATGAGCAGTTCTTC	CSVEPSWGGYNEQFF
TRBD2	TRBV19	NA	TRBJ2-1	TGTGCCAGTAGTATTACTAGCGGCCCTGAGCAGTTCTTC	CASSITSGPEQFF
NA	TRBV29-1	NA	TRBJ1-1	TGCAGCGTTGTGGGGGGCACCGTTGAAGCTTTCTTT	CSVVGGTVEAFF
NA	TRBV5-5	NA	TRBJ1-4	TGTGCCAGCAGTCGATATGCAACTAATGAAAAACTGTTTTTT	CASSRYATNEKLFF
TRBD1	TRBV7-8	NA	TRBJ2-7	TGTGCCAGCAGCTTAAGGGACAGGGGAATTTACGAGCAGTACTTC	CASSLRDRGIYEQYF
NA	TRBV5-4	NA	TRBJ1-2	TGTGCCAGCAGCTTGAACACCAACTATGGCTACACCTTC	CASSLNTNYGYTF
NA	TRBV4-2	NA	TRBJ1-1	TGTGCCAGCAGCTTCCCAATACAGGGTTCCATGAACACTGAAGCTTTCTTT	CASSFPIQGSMNTEAFF
TRBD1	TRBV29-1	NA	TRBJ1-5	TGCAGCGCCTCAGCAGGGGGAGGCAATCAGCCCCGGCATTTT	CSASAGGGNQPRHF
NA	TRBV19	NA	TRBJ2-7	TGTGCCAGCACGGATCGGGAGAGCTCCTACGAGCAGTACTTC	CASTDRESSYEQYF
NA	TRBV30	NA	TRBJ1-6	TGTGCCTGGAAGCTTGCCTATAATTCACCCCTCCACTTT	CAWKLAYNSPLHF
TRBD1	TRBV7-9	NA	TRBJ2-2	TGTGCCAGCAGCCTTAGACAGGGGGCATCCACCGGGGAGCTGTTTTTT	CASSLRQGASTGELFF
TRBD2	TRBV5-1	NA	TRBJ2-7	TGCGCCAGCAGCCCCCCAGGACTAGCGGGGGGGCCGGTCGAGCAGTACTTC	CASSPPGLAGGPVEQYF
TRBD2	TRBV7-9	NA	TRBJ2-5	TGTGCCAGCAGCTCCGGTCTAGCGGGGTACCAAGAGACCCAGTACTTC	CASSSGLAGYQETQYF
NA	TRBV28	once	TRBJ2-7	TGTGCCAGCAGTTTATTCGCGCAGCCGGACCACGAGCAGTACTTC	CASSLFAQPDHEQYF
TRBD2	TRBV11-3	NA	TRBJ2-7	TGTGCCAGCAGCCAGGGGGGACTAGCGGGAGAACGGTCCTACGAGCAGTACTTC	CASSQGGLAGERSYEQYF
TRBD2	TRBV2	NA	TRBJ2-7	TGTGCCAGCAACTGGCGGGGGTCTAGCGAGCAGTACTTC	CASNWRGSSEQYF
NA	TRBV6-5	few	TRBJ1-1	TGTGCCAGCAGTTATACAGGGAACACTGAAGCTTTCTTT	CASSYTGNTEAFF
NA	TRBV28	NA	TRBJ2-7	TGTGCCAGCAGTTTATTCCCAGGAGCCTACGAGCAGTACTTC	CASSLFPGAYEQYF
NA	TRBV28	NA	TRBJ1-5	TGTGCCAGCAGAAAGAAAATGGAGGAAAAGAACAATCAGCCCCAGCATTTT	CASRKKMEEKNNQPQHF
TRBD2	TRBV10-2	NA	TRBJ2-2	TGCGCCAGCAGCCTCGGGACTAGCGGGGTGACTACGAACACCGGGGAGCTGTTTTTT	CASSLGTSGVTTNTGELFF
TRBD2	TRBV29-1	once	TRBJ2-7	TGCAGCGTTGAACGCACGCGGGGGGGTGGCGAGCAGTACTTC	CSVERTRGGGEQYF
NA	TRBV6-1	NA	TRBJ2-7	TGTGCCTGCCAGCAGGACCGGGCCCAACTTTACGAGCAGTACTTC	CACQQDRAQLYEQYF
TRBD2	TRBV5-1	few	TRBJ2-7	TGCGCCAGCAGCCCCCCGGGACTAGCGGGGGGGCCGGTCGAGCAGTACTTC	CASSPPGLAGGPVEQYF
NA	TRBV6-6	few	TRBJ2-7	TGTGCCAGCAGTTACTCGGCCAATACACAGTACTTC	CASSYSANTQYF
NA	TRBV5-6	NA	TRBJ2-7	TGTGCCAGCAGCTTTAAGGGGTCCGACGAGCAGTACTTC	CASSFKGSDEQYF
NA	TRBV29-1	NA	TRBJ2-7	TGCAGCGTCAAAACAGTAAGTCAAACGCACGAGCAGTACTTC	CSVKTVSQTHEQYF
TRBD2	TRBV9	NA	TRBJ2-1	TGTGCCAGCAGCTTGCGGACTAGCGAAAATGAGCAGTTCTTC	CASSLRTSENEQFF
TRBD2	TRBV5-4	few	TRBJ2-5	TGTGCCAGCAGCCCGGAGGGAGGGCCGTTGGAGACCCAGTACTTC	CASSPEGGPLETQYF
NA	TRBV5-1	few	TRBJ2-5	TGCGCCAGCAGCTTGTCGTCCGCGGGGGCCCAAGAGACCCAGTACTTC	CASSLSSAGAQETQYF
NA	TRBV19	NA	TRBJ1-5	TGTGCCAGTACGTTGGGGCACGCTAGCAATCAGCCCCAGCATTTT	CASTLGHASNQPQHF
NA	TRBV7-9	NA	TRBJ2-7	TGTGCCAGCAGCTTAATGGGGGCCCACGAGCAGTACTTC	CASSLMGAHEQYF
NA	TRBV5-1	NA	TRBJ1-1	TGCGCCAGCGGGGGGGGGTCCACTGAAGCTTTCTTT	CASGGGSTEAFF
NA	TRBV7-7	NA	TRBJ2-2	TGTGCCATCGCCACAGTGAACACCGGGGAGCTGTTTTTT	CAIATVNTGELFF
NA	TRBV4-1	NA	TRBJ1-1	TGCGCCAGCAGCCAAGATCAAAACCTTCAGGGAGCTGAAGCTTTCTTT	CASSQDQNLQGAEAFF
NA	TRBV29-1	NA	TRBJ2-2	TGCAGCGTTGACTCGGGAGTGTTAGCCGGGGAGCTGTTTTTT	CSVDSGVLAGELFF
TRBD1	TRBV9	once	TRBJ2-3	TGTGCCAGCAGCGTACCGAGGGGACAGTATAGCACAGATACGCAGTATTTT	CASSVPRGQYSTDTQYF
NA	TRBV14	NA	TRBJ2-3	TGTGCCAGCAGCCAAGGATTCGGGGGCGCCACAGATACGCAGTATTTT	CASSQGFGGATDTQYF
NA	TRBV10-3	few	TRBJ2-7	TGTGCCATCAGTGAGGGTCTGGGCTACGAGCAGTACTTC	CAISEGLGYEQYF
TRBD1	TRBV30	NA	TRBJ1-2	TGTGCCTGGAGTTTAGACAGGGTACTATATGGCTACACCTTC	CAWSLDRVLYGYTF
NA	TRBV21-1	NA	TRBJ1-2	TGTGCCAGCAGCAAAGGAGGGTCTAACCGTCCTTATGGCTACACCTTC	CASSKGGSNRPYGYTF
NA	TRBV19	NA	TRBJ2-1	TGTGCCAGTAGTATAGGGCTTGAGCAGTTCTTC	CASSIGLEQFF
TRBD1	TRBV9	NA	TRBJ2-1	TGTGCCAGCACAACAGGGGGCTATGATGAGCAGTTCTTC	CASTTGGYDEQFF
TRBD1	TRBV11-3	NA	TRBJ1-1	TGTGCCAGCCTGCAGGGGGGATACACTGAAGCTTTCTTT	CASLQGGYTEAFF
NA	TRBV18	NA	TRBJ1-1	TGTGCCAGCTCACCACCGGTACAGGCGAACACTGAAGCTTTCTTT	CASSPPVQANTEAFF
NA	TRBV2	few	TRBJ1-6	TGTGCCAGCAGTACCAACAGGGCCCACTCACCCCTCCACTTT	CASSTNRAHSPLHF
NA	TRBV18	once	TRBJ1-1	TGTGCCAGCTCACCACCGGAATGGGGGGACACTGAAGCTTTCTTT	CASSPPEWGDTEAFF
NA	TRBV6-5	NA	TRBJ1-2	TGTGCCAGCAGTCGGGACGGGAACTATGGCTACACCTTC	CASSRDGNYGYTF
NA	TRBV7-6	few	TRBJ1-1	TGTGCCAGCAGCCCCGGACAAGCCACTGAAGCTTTCTTT	CASSPGQATEAFF
TRBD1	TRBV5-1	NA	TRBJ2-7	TGCGCCAGCAGCTTGGCCGGACAGGGTATCTCCTACGAGCAGTACTTC	CASSLAGQGISYEQYF